The entry below describes one T cell receptor (beta chain). Its antigen remains unknown. TCRdb's copy holds only in-frame clones and misses some; the assay was immunoSEQ multiplex PCR. Seen here are roughly 140,000 clones, about 92% observed once, and the top ten hold roughly 12%. This sample is part of a study of T cell responses to AZD1222 COVID-19 vaccine. Findings and limits, study-wide: Spike-specific TCR repertoires showed rising breadth and depth after two AZD1222 doses. Reportedly, nearly half the spike-specific TCRs target unmutated variant regions.

Looked up from germline, CDR1 is MNHNS and CDR2 is SASEGT. The CDR3 sequence is 19 residues long. With 1 base clipped from V and 2 bases from J, the junction kept 14 bases outside the gene matches. The sample in question was peripheral blood, obtained after recovery from COVID-19. This clonotype was sampled from an adult who had recovered from COVID-19. The V gene is TRBV6-1, the J gene TRBJ2-1; 7 bases are shared with TRBD2. The CDR3 bases are TGTGCCAGCAGTGAAGACCCACTAGCGCGAGCCGTCCCCTACAATGAGCAGTTCTTC. This gives the protein CASSEDPLARAVPYNEQFF.